The 24 T cell receptor beta chains given below trace back to one sample, sequenced in a study of metastatic and nonmetastatic thyroid tumors. Thyroid surgery was preceded by no treatment in any patient. TCRdb re-analyzed the PCR reads through MiXCR. The data contain tens of thousands of clones, 13% of them seen just once; the ten biggest clones take up roughly 13%. Sequencing was carried out using blood. The source is a female donor with papillary thyroid cancer or a benign thyroid nodule (not recorded which). Some clones in this sample may be carry-over from other donors' samples.

The chain joins TRBV6-4 to TRBJ2-7, with D unresolved. The CDR3 runs 14 residues. The germline V gene has CDR1 MRHNA and CDR2 SNTAGT. Trimming took 5 bases from V and 7 from J, leaving 18 bases between them. CDR3 sequence: CASSPPGAHREQYF. For the CDR3, the DNA is TGTGCCAGCAGTCCCCCCGGAGCGCACCGAGAGCAGTACTTC.

There are many counts of this clone. This chain connects TRBV20-1 to TRBJ2-1; TRBD2 aligns across 10 bases. V trimming: 6 bases; J trimming: 6 bases; junction bases outside the gene matches: 5. This CDR3 contains 13 residues. Germline lookup yields CDR1 DFQATT and CDR2 SNEGSKA (reference sequence). DNA of the CDR3: TGCAGTGCCCTGGGACTAGCGAGCAATGAGCAGTTCTTC. It codes for CSALGLASNEQFF.

The chain carries TRBV7-6 and TRBJ2-3, with D maybe TRBD2 (5 bases). Germline V gene sequence: CDR1 SGHVS, CDR2 FNYEAQ. V was shortened by 0 bases and J by 0 bases, with 16 bases between the two germline ends. The CDR3 is made up of 18 amino acids. CDR3 nucleotides: TGTGCCAGCAGCTTAGCGCTATTAGCGTGGTTTAGCACAGATACGCAGTATTTT. Amino acid sequence: CASSLALLAWFSTDTQYF.

This clone was detected many times. The rearrangement uses TRBV2 and TRBJ2-7, with D perhaps given as TRBD1 or TRBD2 (5 bases each). Germline CDR1 reads SNHLY; CDR2 reads FYNNEI. Trimming removed 5 bases at V and 1 base at J, with 12 bases between. The CDR3 has 14 amino acids. CDR3 region: CASSRGTPSYEQYF. In nucleotides, the CDR3 is TGTGCCAGCAGTCGAGGGACGCCTTCCTACGAGCAGTACTTC.

This clone was observed at least ten times. This sequence joins TRBV20-1 and TRBJ2-7, with D possibly being TRBD1 (5 bases). Germline V gene sequence: CDR1 DFQATT, CDR2 SNEGSKA (reference sequence). Trimming cost V 5 bases and J 4 bases, with 12 bases left between them. This CDR3 has 12 amino acids. CDR3 DNA: TGCAGTGCTCCCGACAGAGAGTACGAGCAGTACTTC. Its translation is CSAPDREYEQYF.

The sample holds many counts of this clone. The rearrangement links TRBV5-1 to TRBJ1-4, with D perhaps matching TRBD1 (5 bases). This CDR3 is 15 amino acids long. Germline CDR1 SGHRS, CDR2 YFSETQ. Trimming removed 0 bases from V and 8 bases from J, with 14 bases in between. CDR3 amino acids: CASSLGQGFGEKLFF. DNA for the CDR3: TGCGCCAGCAGCTTGGGCCAGGGCTTCGGAGAAAAACTGTTTTTT.

The rearrangement joins TRBV15 to TRBJ1-1; TRBD1 agrees at 12 bases. This CDR3 contains 17 residues. The germline CDR1 and CDR2 sequences are LNHNV and YYDKDF (reference sequence). J was trimmed by 5 bases and V by 0 bases; bases with no gene match: 7. Here the CDR3 reads CATSREGTGGLRTEAFF. Here the CDR3 DNA reads TGTGCCACCAGCAGAGAGGGGACAGGGGGCTTGAGGACTGAAGCTTTCTTT.

There are many counts of this clone. V is TRBV7-9 and J is TRBJ2-7; TRBD2 aligns across 12 bases. V shed 3 bases, J shed 2 bases, and the junction held 5 bases outside the gene matches. The CDR3 is made up of 16 amino acids. Germline V gives CDR1 SEHNR, CDR2 FQNEAQ (reference sequence). The CDR3 sequence is CASSFGLAGPTYEQYF. CDR3 DNA: TGTGCCAGCAGCTTTGGACTAGCGGGACCTACCTACGAGCAGTACTTC.

This clone has a count of ten or more. The rearrangement links TRBV7-9 to TRBJ2-7; D ambiguous. V lost 7 bases to trimming and J lost 2 bases, with 12 bases between them. Germline V gives CDR1 SEHNR, CDR2 FQNEAQ (reference sequence). This CDR3 contains 13 residues. The CDR3 bases are TGTGCCAGCATTGGTGGGCCCCCCTACGAGCAGTACTTC. It is translated as CASIGGPPYEQYF.

This clone was seen at least ten times. The gene calls are TRBV6-4 and TRBJ2-3; TRBD2 matches 11 bases. V lost 2 bases, J lost 2 bases, and 6 bases stayed unmatched. The CDR3 is 17 residues long. The germline CDR1 and CDR2 sequences are MRHNA and SNTAGT. The CDR3 DNA is TGTGCCAGCAGTGACGATGGTAGCGGGAGGGCCACAGATACGCAGTATTTT. Its protein is CASSDDGSGRATDTQYF.

This clone was detected only a few times. Germline is not matched at one junction end, which may reflect a read error. V is TRBV27 and J is TRBJ2-1; 12 nucleotides align to TRBD2. Germline V gene data show CDR1 as MNHEY and CDR2 as SMNVEV (reference sequence). The CDR3 extends over 17 amino acids. CDR3 DNA: TGTGCCAGCGGAAGGAGACTAGCGGGAGAGACCTACAATGAGCGGTTCTTC. Its translation is CASGRRLAGETYNERFF.

In this sample, this clone turned up many times. The chain joins TRBV7-3 to TRBJ2-1; perhaps TRBD2 as D (5 bases). The CDR3 totals 16 residues. Between the trimmed V and J ends, which lost 1 base and 5 bases, there was a span of 15 bases. CDR1 and CDR2 from the germline V gene are SGHTA and FQGTGA. This CDR3 is CASSLIVASEDNEQFF. The CDR3 DNA sequence: TGTGCCAGCAGCTTAATAGTAGCGAGCGAGGACAATGAGCAGTTCTTC.

This clone was seen at least ten times. This chain connects TRBV5-1 to TRBJ1-4; no firm D call. V lost 2 bases, J lost 3 bases, and 8 bases lay in between. The CDR3 has 14 amino acids. CDR1 SGHRS and CDR2 YFSETQ come from the germline V gene. CDR3 DNA: TGCGCCAGCAGCTTTGAACAGCCTAATGAAAAACTGTTTTTT. Protein product: CASSFEQPNEKLFF.

There are a few counts of this clone. The chain carries TRBV5-5 and TRBJ2-3; D possibly uses TRBD1 or TRBD2 (5 bases each). The germline CDR1 and CDR2 sequences are SGHKS and YYEKEE (reference sequence). V was trimmed by 3 bases and J by 7 bases, leaving 15 bases between them. This CDR3 contains 14 residues. As DNA, the CDR3 is TGTGCCAGCAGCTACCCCGGGACGACAAATACGCAGTATTTT. Translation gives CASSYPGTTNTQYF.

There are many counts of this clone. V and J are TRBV5-1 and TRBJ2-3; perhaps TRBD1 as D (6 bases). Germline V lookup: CDR1 SGHRS, CDR2 YFSETQ. The V gene lost 5 bases and the J gene lost 1 base, with 17 bases spanning the gap. The CDR3 sequence is 16 residues long. Written as DNA, the CDR3 is TGCGCCAGCAGGGCGGGCAGGTCAGGGGGCACAGATACGCAGTATTTT. It translates to CASRAGRSGGTDTQYF.

In this sample, this clone turned up many times. The chain uses TRBV10-3 and TRBJ2-1, with a tentative D call TRBD2 (5 bases). CDR1 and CDR2 (germline): ENHRY, SYGVKD. V was trimmed by 6 bases and J by 0 bases, leaving 12 bases between them. This CDR3 has 15 residues. CDR3: CAIRTHTSSYNEQFF. The CDR3 nucleotides read TGTGCCATCAGAACACATACTAGCTCCTACAATGAGCAGTTCTTC.

The sample holds many counts of this clone. The J gene is TRBJ2-3, the V gene TRBV11-3; possible D gene TRBD2, 5 bases. The CDR3 has 14 residues. Deletions cut 8 bases from V and 2 bases from J, with 14 bases between. Germline CDR1 and CDR2: SGHNT and YENEEA. The CDR3: CASRGGQSTDTQYF. The CDR3, as DNA: TGTGCCAGCCGAGGCGGGCAGTCCACAGATACGCAGTATTTT.

This clone was recorded many times. The V and J genes are TRBV6-1 and TRBJ2-3; 9 bases are a match to TRBD1. Germline-derived CDR1 and CDR2 are MNHNS and SASEGT. There are 15 residues in the CDR3. Losses at the gene ends were 5 bases for V and 3 bases for J; bases not matched to a gene: 6. In DNA form, the CDR3 reads TGTGCCAGCAGTCCGACAGGGGGTGTTACAGATACGCAGTATTTT. This translates into CASSPTGGVTDTQYF.

This clone was observed at least ten times. This rearrangement joins TRBV19 to TRBJ1-3, with TRBD1 matching over 7 bases. The CDR3 consists of 14 residues. Germline V gene data show CDR1 as LNHDA and CDR2 as SQIVND (reference sequence). Trimming cost V 8 bases and J 3 bases; bases outside gene matches: 7. CDR3 amino acids: CASSTGQLGNTIYF. For the CDR3, the DNA is TGTGCCAGTTCAACGGGACAGCTTGGAAACACCATATATTTT.

The sample holds many counts of this clone. CDR3 coding DNA: TGTGCCAGCAGTTTCATCGGGGGCAGCTATGGCTACACCTTC. Protein: CASSFIGGSYGYTF. The chain links TRBV28 to TRBJ1-2; a possible D gene is TRBD1 (6 bases). V was cut by 3 bases and J by 4 bases, with 12 bases left in between. Germline loops: CDR1 MDHEN, CDR2 SYDVKM. The CDR3 totals 14 residues.

This clone was seen at least ten times. The chain links TRBV27 to TRBJ2-1, with TRBD1 matching over 8 bases. Germline CDR1 and CDR2: MNHEY and SMNVEV (reference sequence). This CDR3 is 14 amino acids long. Losses at the gene ends were 6 bases for V and 4 bases for J; bases not matched to a gene: 5. The CDR3 bases are TGTGCCAGCAGGGACAGGGTTGGATACAATGAGCAGTTCTTC. It encodes CASRDRVGYNEQFF.

This clone is labeled medium-sized. The J gene is TRBJ2-5, the V gene TRBV12-3 or TRBV12-4; 10 nucleotides align to TRBD2. The CDR3 loop spans 18 amino acids. V gave up 2 bases and J gave up 5 bases; unmatched junction bases: 14. The CDR3 DNA follows: TGTGCCAGCAGTTTAAATCGGGCCGGAAGCGGGAGGGGGGAGACCCAGTACTTC. Its protein is CASSLNRAGSGRGETQYF.

This clone was counted many times. Germline is not matched at one junction end, which may reflect a read error. This chain links TRBV30 with TRBJ1-4; TRBD1 aligns across 7 bases. This CDR3 has 14 amino acids. Per germline, CDR1 GTSNPN and CDR2 SVGIG (reference sequence). For the CDR3, the DNA is TGTGCCTGGAGTGCGAGGGGGCTTAATGGAAAACTGTTTTTT. Its protein is CAWSARGLNGKLFF.

This clone is labeled medium-sized. The chain joins TRBV4-2 to TRBJ2-1, with TRBD2 matching over 11 bases. With 2 bases clipped from V and 8 bases from J, the junction kept 14 bases outside the gene matches. CDR1 LGHNA and CDR2 YNFKEQ come from the germline V gene. The length of the CDR3 is 18 residues. CDR3 sequence: CASSQHKQYSGRADEQFF. In DNA form, the CDR3 reads TGTGCCAGCAGCCAACATAAACAATATAGCGGGAGGGCCGATGAGCAGTTCTTC.